This T cell receptor (beta chain) was identified in a study of cytomegalovirus exposure and HLA in healthy donors. In the PCR, 60 Vbeta and 13 Jbeta primers were used. Data came from immunoSEQ multiplex PCR; TCRdb stores just in-frame clones and leaves some out. The sample comprises under 200,000 clones, roughly 80% of which are singletons, and about 1.5% rests with the top ten. CDR1 SNHLY and CDR2 FYNNEI come from the germline V gene. CDR3 size: 12 residues. V lost 7 bases, J lost 6 bases, and 13 bases lay in between. The source is a woman aged 18-30 years in good health and CMV-seronegative. Sequencing used PBMCs. The chain recombines TRBV2 with TRBJ2-7; a weak D match, TRBD2 (5 bases). For the CDR3, the DNA is TGTGCCAGCATCGAAACGGCGGGCGAGCAGTACTTC. Translation gives CASIETAGEQYF. Full variable domain (remainder filled in from reference TRBV2 and TRBJ2-7): EPEVTQTPSHQVTQMGQEVILRCVPISNHLYFYWYRQILGQKVEFLVSFYNNEISEKSEIFDDQFSVERPDGSNFTLKIRSTKLEDSAMYFCASIETAGEQYFGPGTRLTVT.